What follows are 14 T cell receptor beta chains derived from one specimen sequenced in a study of breast tumors, draining lymph nodes, adjacent tissues. The lymph nodes were axillary draining lymph nodes from breast cancer patients. MiXCR, run by TCRdb on the multiplex PCR reads, gives a single entry per CDR3 protein. The sample carries 150,000 to 200,000 distinct CDR3 sequences, roughly a third recorded once. Sequencing was carried out using axillary lymph node tissue. The receptors were sampled from a female donor with breast cancer. Some clones in this sample may be carry-over from other donors' samples.

The count of this clonotype is one. The CDR3 DNA sequence: TGTGCCACCAGCAGCTTAGCGGGGGGCCTCGATGAGCAGTTCTTC. Translated, it gives CATSSLAGGLDEQFF. The chain has TRBV15 and TRBJ2-1; TRBD2 matches 10 bases. In germline, CDR1 is LNHNV, CDR2 YYDKDF (reference sequence). The V gene end was trimmed by 3 bases and the J gene end by 8 bases; junction bases not matched to a gene: 7. The CDR3 runs to 15 residues.

Ten or more counts support this clonotype. The V and J genes are TRBV4-2 and TRBJ1-6, with 8 nucleotides matching TRBD1. Losses at the gene ends were 3 bases for V and 18 bases for J; bases not matched to a gene: 7. The CDR3 loop spans 12 amino acids. Germline-derived CDR1 and CDR2 are LGHNA and YNFKEQ. The CDR3 sequence is CASSHPDRGPHF. The CDR3 DNA follows: TGTGCCAGCAGCCACCCCGACAGGGGCCCCCACTTT.

In this sample, this clonotype turned up a few times. The chain is built from TRBV6-2 or TRBV6-3 and TRBJ1-1; D remains unclear. This CDR3 has 11 amino acids. Trimming pared 5 bases from V and 3 bases from J, leaving 4 bases between. Germline CDR1 MNHEY, CDR2 SVGEGT. CDR3 in amino acids: CASSQDTEAFF. For the CDR3, the DNA is TGTGCCAGCAGTCAGGACACTGAAGCTTTCTTT.

This clonotype showed up many times. The V and J genes are TRBV11-3 and TRBJ2-3, with D maybe TRBD2 (5 bases). With 1 base removed from V and 5 bases from J, the gap between germline ends came to 13 bases. The CDR3 sequence is 15 residues long. Germline loops: CDR1 SGHNT, CDR2 YENEEA. As DNA, the CDR3 is TGTGCCAGCAGCTTAGGTGGTGGGAGAAAAGATACGCAGTATTTT. Translated: CASSLGGGRKDTQYF.

This clonotype was seen repeatedly, ten times or more. This chain joins TRBV5-1 and TRBJ2-7; D uncertain. Germline CDR1 and CDR2: SGHRS and YFSETQ. Trimming took off 2 bases at V and 6 bases at J, with 9 bases between the two ends. The CDR3 is made up of 12 amino acids. The CDR3 nucleotides are TGCGCCAGCAGCTTCGAAAGAGGCGAGCAGTACTTC. The encoded protein is CASSFERGEQYF.

On this clonotype itself: Since the CDR3 does not end with the conserved phenylalanine or tryptophan, this likely comes from a read error. This chain connects TRBV20-1 to TRBJ1-5; D may be TRBD1 (6 bases). Trimming left V 3 bases short and J 0 bases short, with 18 bases between. Germline CDR1 and CDR2: DFQATT and SNEGSKA (reference sequence). The CDR3 is 17 amino acids. The CDR3 DNA reads TGCAGTGCTAGGGACGGGACACTTGTTTATAGCAATCAGCCCCAGCATGGT. It codes for CSARDGTLVYSNQPQHG.

This clonotype was observed at least ten times. This sequence joins TRBV20-1 and TRBJ2-7, with TRBD1 matching 8 bases. CDR1 and CDR2 from the germline V gene are DFQATT and SNEGSKA (reference sequence). This CDR3 contains 16 residues. The junction had 15 bases not matched to a gene; V was cut back by 6 bases and J by 2 bases. Here the CDR3 reads CSAWWSGQGGPYEQYF. CDR3 sequence (DNA): TGCAGTGCCTGGTGGAGCGGACAGGGAGGTCCCTACGAGCAGTACTTC.

The chain recombines TRBV14 with TRBJ2-1; a weak D match, TRBD2 (6 bases). The CDR3 contains 13 residues. V shed 6 bases and J shed 9 bases, with 15 bases lying between them. In germline, CDR1 is SGHDN, CDR2 FVKESK. In DNA form, the CDR3 reads TGTGCCAGCAGTTTCAGCCGGGGGAGTGAGCAGTTCTTC. Encoded protein: CASSFSRGSEQFF.

The chain couples TRBV10-2 to TRBJ2-7, with 11 bases fitting TRBD2. J gave up 3 bases and V 2 bases, and 6 bases lay outside the gene matches. From germline, CDR1 is WSHSY and CDR2 SAAADI. The CDR3 totals 16 residues. CDR3 region: CASSERLAGGSYEQYF. CDR3 in DNA: TGCGCCAGCAGTGAGAGGCTAGCGGGGGGTAGCTACGAGCAGTACTTC.

This clonotype was counted at least ten times. Since a much larger clone is just one base distant, this may be a read error. The rearrangement links TRBV9 to TRBJ2-7; the match to TRBD1 covers 7 bases. This CDR3 comprises 14 residues. CDR1 and CDR2 from the germline V gene are SGDLS and YYNGEE. Here the CDR3 DNA reads TGTGCCAGCAGCACCACAGGGGTTCTACACGAGCAGTCCTTC. This encodes CASSTTGVLHEQSF.

As regards this clonotype: At one end, the junction sequence differs from germline, possibly due to a read error. The chain recombines TRBV9 with TRBJ2-7, with D uncertain. Germline V gene lookup returns CDR1 SGDLS and CDR2 YYNGEE. The CDR3 has 17 amino acids. DNA for the CDR3: TGTGCCAGCAGCCCCCACCCCGCGACTTCACTAACCTCCGAGCGGTACTTC. Its protein is CASSPHPATSLTSERYF.

This rearrangement joins TRBV20-1 to TRBJ1-6; D not certain. The CDR3 length is 15 residues. V dropped 2 bases and J dropped 6 bases, with 14 bases sitting between them. Germline CDR1 reads DFQATT; CDR2 reads SNEGSKA (reference sequence). The CDR3 loop is CSARSGGPVNSPLHF. CDR3 sequence (DNA): TGCAGTGCTAGATCCGGAGGGCCCGTTAATTCACCCCTCCACTTT.

This clonotype showed up just a few times. Possible read error: a much larger clone is one base away. CDR3 nucleotides: TGTGCCAGCAGCCAAGATAATAGCGGGGTCTACAATGCGCAGTTCTTC. Amino acid sequence: CASSQDNSGVYNAQFF. The gene calls are TRBV14 and TRBJ2-1; the match to TRBD2 covers 8 bases. Germline V CDR1 and CDR2: SGHDN, FVKESK. The CDR3 is 16 residues long. Looking up the rest from reference TRBV14 and TRBJ2-1 gives the full variable domain: EAGVTQFPSHSVIEKGQTVTLRCDPISGHDNLYWYRRVMGKEIKFLLHFVKESKQDESGMPNNRFLAERTGGTYSTLKVQPAELEDSGVYFCASSQDNSGVYNAQFFGPGTRLTVL.

This clonotype was counted ten times or more. The chain joins TRBV4-1 to TRBJ1-2, with a possible D match to TRBD1 (6 bases). V lost 4 bases and J 2 bases, leaving 11 bases between the germline ends. The CDR3 is 14 residues long. In germline, CDR1 is MGHRA, CDR2 YSYEKL. The CDR3 protein is CASSPRGGNYGYTF. The CDR3 DNA sequence: TGCGCCAGCAGCCCGAGGGGGGGCAACTATGGCTACACCTTC.